These 19 T cell receptor beta chains share one sample of origin, sequenced in a study of blood T cell repertoires in COVID-19. TCRdb's table, derived via immunoSEQ multiplex PCR, lists solely in-frame clones and lacks some. The sample lists tens of thousands of clones, around 90% seen once, with roughly 7.4% in the top ten. Sequenced material: peripheral blood. Every receptor here comes from a human donor in a cohort sampled during active COVID-19.

The V call is TRBV3-1 (or the pseudogene TRBV3-2), the J call TRBJ2-1; 8 nucleotides align to TRBD2. Germline V gene sequence: CDR1 LGHDT, CDR2 YNNKEL (reference sequence). Losses at the gene ends were 2 bases for V and 7 bases for J; bases not matched to a gene: 7. The CDR3 is 15 amino acids. The CDR3 DNA sequence: TGTGCCAGCAGCCAACGCCGGACTAGCTTGAATGAGCAGTTCTTC. This translates into CASSQRRTSLNEQFF.

This chain connects TRBV10-3 to TRBJ1-1; TRBD1 is a possible D gene (6 bases). The CDR3 is 14 residues long. V dropped 4 bases and J dropped 3 bases, with 12 bases sitting between them. Germline CDR1 ENHRY, CDR2 SYGVKD. The CDR3: CAISVGQRDTEAFF. CDR3 bases: TGTGCCATCAGTGTAGGACAGCGCGACACTGAAGCTTTCTTT.

V and J are TRBV30 and TRBJ1-5; weak D call: TRBD1 (5 bases). Looked up from germline, CDR1 is GTSNPN and CDR2 is SVGIG (reference sequence). The CDR3 loop spans 14 amino acids. Trimming removed 1 base from V and 4 bases from J, with 11 bases in between. CDR3 sequence: CAWSGGVGNQPQHF. As DNA, the CDR3 is TGTGCCTGGAGTGGGGGGGTTGGGAATCAGCCCCAGCATTTT.

By share of the sample, this clone is medium-sized. V is TRBV3-1 (or the pseudogene TRBV3-2) and J is TRBJ1-5; tentatively, D is TRBD1 (6 bases). The CDR3 spans 15 residues. Per the germline V gene, CDR1 is LGHDT and CDR2 is YNNKEL (reference sequence). Trimming shortened V by 0 bases and J by 7 bases, and 13 bases separated the two germline ends. For the CDR3, the DNA is TGTGCCAGCAGCCAAGATGGGGGCAGGGTGCAGCCCCAGCATTTT. Translating it yields CASSQDGGRVQPQHF.

This rearrangement joins TRBV28 to TRBJ1-4; D is ambiguous. V dropped 3 bases and J dropped 3 bases, with 17 bases sitting between them. The length of the CDR3 is 17 residues. The germline V gene has CDR1 MDHEN and CDR2 SYDVKM. The CDR3 bases are TGTGCCAGCAGTTTGCGGACTTCGAAGAAGGCTAATGAAAAACTGTTTTTT. Protein product: CASSLRTSKKANEKLFF.

This chain joins TRBV19 and TRBJ2-7, with 8 bases aligning to TRBD2. The CDR3 is 18 residues long. V was pared by 3 bases and J by 0 bases, with 13 bases of the junction left unmatched. Germline V gives CDR1 LNHDA, CDR2 SQIVND (reference sequence). CDR3 DNA sequence: TGTGCCAGTAGTATGATTCCGGGGGGGCTCAGGAGCTCCTACGAGCAGTACTTC. Protein: CASSMIPGGLRSSYEQYF.

V and J are TRBV7-9 and TRBJ2-1; weak D call: TRBD1 (5 bases). V lost 1 base and J 7 bases, leaving 11 bases between the germline ends. Germline V gene data show CDR1 as SEHNR and CDR2 as FQNEAQ (reference sequence). The CDR3 loop spans 14 amino acids. The chain's CDR3 is CASSLGGKTNEQFF. The CDR3 DNA follows: TGTGCCAGCAGCTTAGGGGGCAAAACTAATGAGCAGTTCTTC.

This clone showed up just once. This chain links TRBV12-3 or TRBV12-4 with TRBJ2-5; a weak D match, TRBD1 (6 bases). The CDR3 contains 13 residues. V was cut by 4 bases and J by 2 bases, with 8 bases left in between. As DNA, the CDR3 is TGTGCCAGCAGTTGGACAGTACAAGAGACCCAGTACTTC. It is translated as CASSWTVQETQYF.

V usage is TRBV28 and J usage is TRBJ2-3; weak D call: TRBD2 (5 bases). Between the trimmed V and J ends, which lost 4 bases and 2 bases, there was a span of 10 bases. Germline CDR1 is MDHEN and CDR2 is SYDVKM. The CDR3 spans 14 residues. The CDR3 loop is CASSSTGFTDTQYF. DNA for the CDR3: TGTGCCAGCAGTTCCACGGGGTTCACAGATACGCAGTATTTT.

The chain carries TRBV7-9 and TRBJ2-3; 7 bases match TRBD2. V lost 0 bases, J lost 5 bases, and 2 bases stayed unmatched. The CDR3 is 14 residues long. Germline-derived CDR1 and CDR2 are SEHNR and FQNEAQ (reference sequence). The chain's CDR3 is CASSLAGGRDTQYF. The CDR3 bases are TGTGCCAGCAGCTTAGCGGGGGGGAGAGATACGCAGTATTTT.

The chain employs TRBV6-1 and TRBJ2-1; TRBD1 agrees at 11 bases. The germline CDR1 and CDR2 sequences are MNHNS and SASEGT. This CDR3 contains 15 residues. J was trimmed by 8 bases and V by 3 bases; bases with no gene match: 6. The CDR3 sequence: CASSDPDRGPHEQFF. The CDR3 bases are TGTGCCAGCAGTGATCCGGACAGGGGGCCCCATGAGCAGTTCTTC.

The rearrangement joins TRBV25-1 to TRBJ2-5; 7 bases are a match to TRBD2. This CDR3 has 13 amino acids. V was clipped by 4 bases and J by 5 bases; unmatched bases: 4. The germline V gene encodes CDR1 MGHDK and CDR2 SYGVNS. DNA of the CDR3: TGTGCCAGCAGTGTCGGACTAGGCGAGACCCAGTACTTC. Translation gives CASSVGLGETQYF.

The J gene is TRBJ2-7, the V gene TRBV4-3; D remains unclear. This CDR3 region has 16 residues. Germline V CDR1 and CDR2: LGHNA, YSLEER. V was pared by 4 bases and J by 3 bases, with 19 bases between. CDR3: CASSPNTQRLGYEQYF. Here the CDR3 DNA reads TGCGCCAGCAGCCCTAATACCCAGAGGCTCGGCTACGAGCAGTACTTC.

V and J are TRBV19 and TRBJ2-2, with TRBD1 matching 7 bases. CDR1 is LNHDA and CDR2 is SQIVND in the germline V gene (reference sequence). CDR3 length equals 16 residues. Trimming took 5 bases from V and 2 from J; bases not matched to a gene: 8. DNA for the CDR3: TGTGCCAGTAGTTCAACCGGGACAGAAAACACCGGGGAGCTGTTTTTT. Encoded protein: CASSSTGTENTGELFF.

The gene calls are TRBV27 and TRBJ1-1; 9 bases match TRBD1. V lost 5 bases to trimming and J lost 0 bases; unmatched junction nucleotides: 4. The CDR3 has 15 amino acids. Germline V gene sequence: CDR1 MNHEY, CDR2 SMNVEV (reference sequence). The CDR3 DNA reads TGTGCCAGCAGTCGAAGGGACAGGGTGAACACTGAAGCTTTCTTT. This translates into CASSRRDRVNTEAFF.

The chain employs TRBV6-1 and TRBJ2-1; 9 bases map to TRBD2. From germline, CDR1 is MNHNS and CDR2 SASEGT. Unmatched junction bases numbered 6, after V lost 3 bases and J lost 3 bases. This CDR3 region has 16 residues. The CDR3 nucleotides are TGTGCCAGCAGTGATACCGAAGCGGGGGGCTACAATGAGCAGTTCTTC. It translates to CASSDTEAGGYNEQFF.

The chain uses TRBV21-1 and TRBJ1-5; whether TRBD1, the table's D call, matches the DNA was not checked. TRBV21-1 is termed a pseudogene. The CDR3 contains 15 residues. The CDR3: CASSKVNRVSQPQHF. The CDR3 DNA is TGTGCCAGCAGCAAAGTTAACAGAGTCAGTCAGCCCCAGCATTTT.

The V call is TRBV7-2, the J call TRBJ2-2; D remains unclear. This CDR3 has 14 residues. Trimming left V 1 base short and J 4 bases short, with 7 bases between. Per germline, CDR1 SGHTA and CDR2 FQGNSA. The DNA of the CDR3 is TGTGCCAGCAGCTTAGGCGTCACCACCGGGGAGCTGTTTTTT. Protein: CASSLGVTTGELFF.

This chain connects TRBV2 to TRBJ2-7, with D perhaps TRBD2 (5 bases). Germline lookup yields CDR1 SNHLY and CDR2 FYNNEI. The CDR3 is 11 residues long. Between the trimmed V and J ends, which lost 4 bases and 7 bases, there was a span of 8 bases. The CDR3 spells CASSGTGEQYF. CDR3 nucleotides: TGTGCCAGCAGTGGAACGGGAGAGCAGTACTTC.